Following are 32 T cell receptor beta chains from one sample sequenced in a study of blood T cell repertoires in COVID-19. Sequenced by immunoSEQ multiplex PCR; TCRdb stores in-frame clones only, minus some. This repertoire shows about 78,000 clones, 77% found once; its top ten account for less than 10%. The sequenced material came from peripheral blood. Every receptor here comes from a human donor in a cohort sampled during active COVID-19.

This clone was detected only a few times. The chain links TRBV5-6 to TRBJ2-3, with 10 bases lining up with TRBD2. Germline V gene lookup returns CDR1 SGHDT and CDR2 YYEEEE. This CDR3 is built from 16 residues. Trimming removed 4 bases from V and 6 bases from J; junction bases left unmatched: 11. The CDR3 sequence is CASSPLSSGGSDTQYF. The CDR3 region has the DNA TGTGCCAGCAGCCCACTTTCTAGCGGGGGTAGTGATACGCAGTATTTT.

The CDR3 loop reads CASSSTASSYEQYF. For the CDR3, the DNA is TGTGCCAGCAGCTCGACGGCTAGCTCCTACGAGCAGTACTTC. The chain couples TRBV11-3 to TRBJ2-7, with D hard to call. Germline lookup yields CDR1 SGHNT and CDR2 YENEEA. This CDR3 has 14 amino acids. Trimming pared 4 bases from V and 0 bases from J, leaving 10 bases between.

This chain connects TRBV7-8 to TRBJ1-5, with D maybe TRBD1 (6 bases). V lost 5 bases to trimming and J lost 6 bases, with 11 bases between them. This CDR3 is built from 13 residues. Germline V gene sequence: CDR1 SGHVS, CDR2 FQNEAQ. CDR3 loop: CASSIDRTQPQHF. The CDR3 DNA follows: TGTGCCAGCAGCATTGACAGGACTCAGCCCCAGCATTTT.

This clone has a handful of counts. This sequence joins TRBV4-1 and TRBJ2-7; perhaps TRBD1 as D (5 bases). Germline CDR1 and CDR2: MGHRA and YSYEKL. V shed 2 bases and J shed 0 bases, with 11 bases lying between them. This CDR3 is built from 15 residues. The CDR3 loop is CASSQQGTSSYEQYF. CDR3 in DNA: TGCGCCAGCAGCCAACAGGGTACGAGCTCCTACGAGCAGTACTTC.

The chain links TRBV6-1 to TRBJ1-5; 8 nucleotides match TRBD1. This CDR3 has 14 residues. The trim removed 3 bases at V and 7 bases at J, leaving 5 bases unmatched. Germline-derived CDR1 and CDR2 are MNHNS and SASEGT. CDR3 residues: CASSEGSGGQPQHF. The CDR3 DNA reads TGTGCCAGCAGTGAGGGGTCAGGGGGCCAGCCCCAGCATTTT.

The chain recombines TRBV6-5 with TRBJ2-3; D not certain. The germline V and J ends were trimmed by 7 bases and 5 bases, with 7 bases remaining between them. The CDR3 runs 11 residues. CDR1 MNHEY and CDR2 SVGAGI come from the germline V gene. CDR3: CASNPGDTQYF. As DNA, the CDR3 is TGTGCCAGCAATCCAGGAGATACGCAGTATTTT.

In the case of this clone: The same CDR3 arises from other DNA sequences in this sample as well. The CDR3 DNA reads TGTGCCAGCAGCTTAGACAGGAGCTCCTACAATGAGCAGTTCTTC. Its protein is CASSLDRSSYNEQFF. The V call is TRBV7-2, the J call TRBJ2-1; TRBD1 might be the D (5 bases). Deletions cut 1 base from V and 0 bases from J, with 7 bases between. The CDR3 spans 15 residues. CDR1 and CDR2 (germline): SGHTA, FQGNSA.

The CDR3 nucleotides read TGTGCCAGCATCCCGACTAGCGGGGGGGGAGACTACGAGCAGTACTTC. This codes for CASIPTSGGGDYEQYF. J is TRBJ2-7 and V is TRBV21-1; the D call in the table, TRBD2, was not verified against the DNA. TRBV21-1 constitutes a pseudogene. The CDR3 is made up of 16 amino acids.

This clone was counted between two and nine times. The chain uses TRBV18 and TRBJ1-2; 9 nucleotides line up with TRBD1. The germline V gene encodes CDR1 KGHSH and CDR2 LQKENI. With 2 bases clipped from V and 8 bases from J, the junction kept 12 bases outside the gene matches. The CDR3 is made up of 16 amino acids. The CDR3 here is CASSPAVGTGSRGYTF. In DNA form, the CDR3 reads TGTGCCAGCTCACCAGCGGTCGGGACAGGGAGTAGGGGCTACACCTTC.

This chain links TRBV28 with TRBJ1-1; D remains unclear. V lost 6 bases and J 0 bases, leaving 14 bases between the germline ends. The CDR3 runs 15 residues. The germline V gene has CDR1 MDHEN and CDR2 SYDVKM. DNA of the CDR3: TGTGCCAGCAGCCTACGGTGGCAGGTGAACACTGAAGCTTTCTTT. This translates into CASSLRWQVNTEAFF.

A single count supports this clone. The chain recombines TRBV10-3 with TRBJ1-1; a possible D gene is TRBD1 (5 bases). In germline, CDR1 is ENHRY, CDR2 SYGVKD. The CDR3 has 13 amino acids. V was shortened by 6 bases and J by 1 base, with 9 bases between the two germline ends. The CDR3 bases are TGTGCCATCAGCCGAAGGGGGAACACTGAAGCTTTCTTT. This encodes CAISRRGNTEAFF.

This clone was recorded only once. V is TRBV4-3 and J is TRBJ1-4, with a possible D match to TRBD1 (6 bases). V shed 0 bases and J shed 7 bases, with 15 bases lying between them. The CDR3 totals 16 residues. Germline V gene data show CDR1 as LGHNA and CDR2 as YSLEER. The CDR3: CASSQEGGAKGEKLFF. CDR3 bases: TGCGCCAGCAGCCAAGAAGGGGGGGCTAAAGGTGAAAAACTGTTTTTT.

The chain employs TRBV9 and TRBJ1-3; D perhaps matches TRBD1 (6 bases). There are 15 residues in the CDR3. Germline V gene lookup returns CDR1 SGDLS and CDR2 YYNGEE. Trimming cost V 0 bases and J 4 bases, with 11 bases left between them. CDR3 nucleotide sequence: TGTGCCAGCAGCGTAGACGGGGGGCCAGGAAACACCATATATTTT. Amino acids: CASSVDGGPGNTIYF.

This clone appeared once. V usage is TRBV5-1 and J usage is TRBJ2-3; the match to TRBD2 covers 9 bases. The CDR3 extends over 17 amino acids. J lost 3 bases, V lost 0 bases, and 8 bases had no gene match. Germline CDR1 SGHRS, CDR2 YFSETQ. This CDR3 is CASSLELRGGATDTQYF. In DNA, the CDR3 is TGCGCCAGCAGCTTGGAGCTCCGCGGGGGGGCGACAGATACGCAGTATTTT.

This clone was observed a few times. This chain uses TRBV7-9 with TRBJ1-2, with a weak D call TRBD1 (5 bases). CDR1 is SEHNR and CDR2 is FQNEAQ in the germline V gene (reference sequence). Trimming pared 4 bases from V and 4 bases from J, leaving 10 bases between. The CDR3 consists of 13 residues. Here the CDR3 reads CASSSRDFYGYTF. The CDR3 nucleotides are TGTGCCAGCAGCTCCAGGGATTTCTATGGCTACACCTTC.

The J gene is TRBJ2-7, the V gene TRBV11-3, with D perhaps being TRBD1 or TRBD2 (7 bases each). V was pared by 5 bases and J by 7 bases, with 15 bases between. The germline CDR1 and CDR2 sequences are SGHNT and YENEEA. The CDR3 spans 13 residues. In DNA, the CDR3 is TGTGCCAGCAGCCTAGCGGCAGGGGGTGAGCAGTACTTC. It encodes CASSLAAGGEQYF.

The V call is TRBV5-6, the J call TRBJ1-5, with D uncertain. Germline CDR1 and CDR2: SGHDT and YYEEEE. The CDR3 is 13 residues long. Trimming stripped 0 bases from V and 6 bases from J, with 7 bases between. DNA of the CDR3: TGTGCCAGCAGCTTGGCCGGGTTTCAGCCCCAGCATTTT. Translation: CASSLAGFQPQHF.

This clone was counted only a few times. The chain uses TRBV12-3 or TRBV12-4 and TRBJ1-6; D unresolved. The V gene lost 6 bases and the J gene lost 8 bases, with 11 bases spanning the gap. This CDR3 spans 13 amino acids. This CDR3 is CASRRRNDSPLHF. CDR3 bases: TGTGCCAGCAGGAGGAGGAATGATTCACCCCTCCACTTT.

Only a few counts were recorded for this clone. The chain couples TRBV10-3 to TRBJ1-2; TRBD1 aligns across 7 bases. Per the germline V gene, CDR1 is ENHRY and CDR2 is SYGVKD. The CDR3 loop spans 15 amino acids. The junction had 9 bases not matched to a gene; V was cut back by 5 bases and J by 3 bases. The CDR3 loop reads CAISTTRDRDYGYTF. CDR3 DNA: TGTGCCATCAGTACAACCCGGGACAGAGACTATGGCTACACCTTC.

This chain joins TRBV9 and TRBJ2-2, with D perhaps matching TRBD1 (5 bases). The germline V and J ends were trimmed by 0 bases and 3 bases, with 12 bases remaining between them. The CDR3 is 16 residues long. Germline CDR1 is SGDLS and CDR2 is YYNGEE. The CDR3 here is CASSVVPDTYTGELFF. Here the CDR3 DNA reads TGTGCCAGCAGCGTAGTGCCGGACACTTACACCGGGGAGCTGTTTTTT.

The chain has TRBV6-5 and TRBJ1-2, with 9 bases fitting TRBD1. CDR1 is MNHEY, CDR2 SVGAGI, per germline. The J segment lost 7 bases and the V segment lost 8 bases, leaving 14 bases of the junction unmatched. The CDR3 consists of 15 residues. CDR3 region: CASSRVTGTGTGYTF. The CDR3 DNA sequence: TGTGCCAGCTCTCGTGTTACCGGGACAGGGACTGGCTACACCTTC.

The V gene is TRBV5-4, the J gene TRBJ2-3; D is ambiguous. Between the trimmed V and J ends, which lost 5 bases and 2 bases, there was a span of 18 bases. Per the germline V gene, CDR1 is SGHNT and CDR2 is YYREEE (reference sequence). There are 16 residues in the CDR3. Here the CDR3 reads CASRETLVQSTDTQYF. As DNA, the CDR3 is TGTGCCAGCAGGGAAACCTTAGTACAGTCCACAGATACGCAGTATTTT.

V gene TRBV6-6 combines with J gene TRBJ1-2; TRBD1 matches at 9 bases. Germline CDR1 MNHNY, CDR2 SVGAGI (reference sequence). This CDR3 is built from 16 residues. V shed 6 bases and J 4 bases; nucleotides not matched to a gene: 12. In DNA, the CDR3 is TGTGCCAGCAGCATGGGACAGGGCGGGTTGGCCTATGGCTACACCTTC. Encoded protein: CASSMGQGGLAYGYTF.

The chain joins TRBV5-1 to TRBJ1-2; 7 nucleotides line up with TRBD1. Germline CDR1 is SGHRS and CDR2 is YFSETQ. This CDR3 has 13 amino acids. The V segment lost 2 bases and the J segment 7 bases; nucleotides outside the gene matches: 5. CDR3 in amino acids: CASSLTGVGGYTF. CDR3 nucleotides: TGCGCCAGCAGCTTAACAGGGGTTGGTGGCTACACCTTC.

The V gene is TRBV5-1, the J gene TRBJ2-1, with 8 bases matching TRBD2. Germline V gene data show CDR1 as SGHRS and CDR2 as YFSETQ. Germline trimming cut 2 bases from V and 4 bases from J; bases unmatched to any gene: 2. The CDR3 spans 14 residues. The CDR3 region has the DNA TGCGCCAGCAGCTTAGCGGGGGATTACAATGAGCAGTTCTTC. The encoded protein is CASSLAGDYNEQFF. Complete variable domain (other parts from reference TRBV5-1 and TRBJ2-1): KAGVTQTPRYLIKTRGQQVTLSCSPISGHRSVSWYQQTPGQGLQFLFEYFSETQRNKGNFPGRFSGRQFSNSRSEMNVSTLELGDSALYLCASSLAGDYNEQFFGPGTRLTVL.

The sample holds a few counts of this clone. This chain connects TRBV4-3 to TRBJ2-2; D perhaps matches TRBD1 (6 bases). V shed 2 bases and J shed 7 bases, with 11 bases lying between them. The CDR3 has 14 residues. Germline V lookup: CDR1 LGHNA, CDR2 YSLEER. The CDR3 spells CASSQSRGIGELFF. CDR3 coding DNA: TGCGCCAGCAGCCAATCCAGGGGCATCGGGGAGCTGTTTTTT.

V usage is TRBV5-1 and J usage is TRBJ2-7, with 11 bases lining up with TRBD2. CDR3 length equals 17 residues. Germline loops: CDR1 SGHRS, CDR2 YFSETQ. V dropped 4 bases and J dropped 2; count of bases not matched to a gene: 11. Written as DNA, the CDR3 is TGCGCCAGCAGCCCTGTGAAGTTTAGCGGGGGGGCCTACGAGCAGTACTTC. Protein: CASSPVKFSGGAYEQYF.

This CDR3 is CASTSGGPGRYF. Written as DNA, the CDR3 is TGTGCCAGCACTTCAGGGGGCCCGGGTAGGTACTTC. The chain employs TRBV2 and TRBJ2-7; 8 nucleotides agree with TRBD1. J gave up 12 bases and V 7 bases, and 11 bases lay outside the gene matches. The length of the CDR3 is 12 residues. Germline assignment: CDR1 SNHLY and CDR2 FYNNEI.

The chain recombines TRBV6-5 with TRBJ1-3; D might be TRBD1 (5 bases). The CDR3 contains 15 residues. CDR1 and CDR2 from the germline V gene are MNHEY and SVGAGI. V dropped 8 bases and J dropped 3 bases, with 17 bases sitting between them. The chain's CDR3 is CASGNIGASGNTIYF. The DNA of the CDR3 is TGTGCCAGCGGGAATATTGGGGCGAGTGGAAACACCATATATTTT.

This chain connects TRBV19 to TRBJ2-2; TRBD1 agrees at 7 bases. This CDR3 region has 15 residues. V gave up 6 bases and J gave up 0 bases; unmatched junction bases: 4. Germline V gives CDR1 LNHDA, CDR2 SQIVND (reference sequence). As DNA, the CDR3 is TGTGCCAGTAGCCTGGGACAGACGAACACCGGGGAGCTGTTTTTT. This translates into CASSLGQTNTGELFF. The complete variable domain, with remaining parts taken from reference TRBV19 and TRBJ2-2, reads DGGITQSPKYLFRKEGQNVTLSCEQNLNHDAMYWYRQDPGQGLRLIYYSQIVNDFQKGDIAEGYSVSREKKESFPLTVTSAQKNPTAFYLCASSLGQTNTGELFFGEGSRLTVL.

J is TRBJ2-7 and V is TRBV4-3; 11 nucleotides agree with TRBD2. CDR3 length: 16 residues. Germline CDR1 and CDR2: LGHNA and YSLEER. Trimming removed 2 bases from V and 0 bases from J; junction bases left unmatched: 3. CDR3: CASSQRLAGTSYEQYF. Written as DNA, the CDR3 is TGCGCCAGCAGCCAACGACTAGCGGGGACCTCCTACGAGCAGTACTTC.

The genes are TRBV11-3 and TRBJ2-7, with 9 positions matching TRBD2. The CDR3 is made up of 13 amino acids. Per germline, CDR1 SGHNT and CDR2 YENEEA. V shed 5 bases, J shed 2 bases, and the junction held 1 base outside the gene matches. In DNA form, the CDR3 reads TGTGCCAGCAGCCGCGGGGGGGCCTACGAGCAGTACTTC. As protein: CASSRGGAYEQYF. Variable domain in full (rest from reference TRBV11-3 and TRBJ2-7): EAGVVQSPRYKIIEKKQPVAFWCNPISGHNTLYWYLQNLGQGPELLIRYENEEAVDDSQLPKDRFSAERLKGVDSTLKIQPAELGDSAVYLCASSRGGAYEQYFGPGTRLTVT.